One and the same sample provided the 9 T cell receptor beta chains below, sequenced in a study of cytomegalovirus exposure and HLA in healthy donors. The PCR used 60 Vbeta and 13 Jbeta primers. Using immunoSEQ multiplex PCR, the repertoire was profiled, and TCRdb retains in-frame clones only, with some absent. Of 200,000 to 300,000 clones in the sample, around 81% were seen once. Sequenced: PBMCs. The receptors were sampled from a woman aged 60-75 years in good health and CMV-seropositive.

The V call is TRBV7-9, the J call TRBJ1-4; D is unclear. Per the germline V gene, CDR1 is SEHNR and CDR2 is FQNEAQ (reference sequence). V was trimmed by 3 bases and J by 5 bases, leaving 4 bases between them. The CDR3 sequence is 12 residues long. CDR3 bases: TGTGCCAGCAGCTTCCAAAATGAAAAACTGTTTTTT. The encoded protein is CASSFQNEKLFF. The entire variable domain, with the rest obtained from reference TRBV7-9 and TRBJ1-4, is as follows: DTGVSQNPRHKITKRGQNVTFRCDPISEHNRLYWYRQTLGQGPEFLTYFQNEAQLEKSRLLSDRFSAERPKGSFSTLEIQRTEQGDSAMYLCASSFQNEKLFFGSGTQLSVL.

The V gene is TRBV5-5, the J gene TRBJ1-1; 8 bases agree with TRBD1. Per germline, CDR1 SGHKS and CDR2 YYEKEE (reference sequence). The V and J ends lost 5 bases and 5 bases, in that order; junction bases with no gene match: 8. The CDR3 extends over 14 amino acids. The CDR3 loop reads CASRGLQGGTEAFF. As DNA, the CDR3 is TGTGCCAGCAGGGGACTACAGGGGGGGACTGAAGCTTTCTTT. Variable domain in full (rest from reference TRBV5-5 and TRBJ1-1): DAGVTQSPTHLIKTRGQQVTLRCSPISGHKSVSWYQQVLGQGPQFIFQYYEKEERGRGNFPDRFSARQFPNYSSELNVNALLLGDSALYLCASRGLQGGTEAFFGQGTRLTVV.

The chain recombines TRBV27 with TRBJ2-1; 13 bases line up with TRBD2. Germline trimming cut 7 bases from V and 7 bases from J; bases unmatched to any gene: 10. This CDR3 is 16 amino acids long. From germline, CDR1 is MNHEY and CDR2 SMNVEV (reference sequence). CDR3 region: CASTSGRLAGGNEQFF. As DNA, the CDR3 is TGTGCCAGCACCTCCGGACGACTAGCGGGAGGTAATGAGCAGTTCTTC.

The V and J genes are TRBV27 and TRBJ1-1; D not resolved. Trimming removed 4 bases at V and 5 bases at J, with 11 bases between. Germline CDR1 is MNHEY and CDR2 is SMNVEV (reference sequence). The CDR3 extends over 13 amino acids. DNA of the CDR3: TGTGCCAGCAGTTGGTCCGGCGGGACTGAAGCTTTCTTT. It yields the protein CASSWSGGTEAFF.

The gene calls are TRBV9 and TRBJ2-2, with 11 bases aligning to TRBD2. The V gene's germline CDR1 is SGDLS and CDR2 YYNGEE. V shed 4 bases and J 5 bases; nucleotides not matched to a gene: 16. The CDR3 extends over 19 amino acids. The CDR3 sequence is CASSTRDGAGLAGTGELFF. CDR3 sequence (DNA): TGTGCCAGCAGCACAAGAGATGGGGCTGGACTAGCGGGTACCGGGGAGCTGTTTTTT.

This chain joins TRBV6-6 and TRBJ1-1; 7 nucleotides align to TRBD1. V trimming: 6 bases; J trimming: 5 bases; junction bases outside the gene matches: 9. CDR3 length: 14 amino acids. Germline V gene lookup returns CDR1 MNHNY and CDR2 SVGAGI (reference sequence). This CDR3 is CASRKGAGLTEAFF. The DNA of the CDR3 is TGTGCCAGCAGAAAGGGGGCCGGTTTAACTGAAGCTTTCTTT.

The chain links TRBV18 to TRBJ2-7; 8 bases align to TRBD1. Losses at the gene ends were 2 bases for V and 6 bases for J; bases not matched to a gene: 3. CDR3 size: 13 residues. Germline CDR1 reads KGHSH; CDR2 reads LQKENI. CDR3 nucleotides: TGTGCCAGCTCACCATCGACAGGGGCCGAGCAGTACTTC. Translated: CASSPSTGAEQYF. The complete variable domain, with remaining parts taken from reference TRBV18 and TRBJ2-7, reads NAGVMQNPRHLVRRRGQEARLRCSPMKGHSHVYWYRQLPEEGLKFMVYLQKENIIDESGMPKERFSAEFPKEGPSILRIQQVVRGDSAAYFCASSPSTGAEQYFGPGTRLTVT.

The gene calls are TRBV7-2 and TRBJ2-5; 11 bases are a match to TRBD2. Germline V CDR1 and CDR2: SGHTA, FQGNSA. The CDR3 has 14 amino acids. Unmatched junction bases numbered 5, after V lost 4 bases and J lost 7 bases. CDR3 nucleotides: TGTGCCAGCAGCTCCACTAGCGGGAGCGTGACCCAGTACTTC. Its translation: CASSSTSGSVTQYF.

The rearrangement uses TRBV5-6 and TRBJ2-1, with D perhaps matching TRBD1 (6 bases). There are 15 residues in the CDR3. Trimming pared 1 base from V and 4 bases from J, leaving 12 bases between. The V gene's germline CDR1 is SGHDT and CDR2 YYEEEE. The CDR3 is CASSLRTAPYNEQFF. DNA of the CDR3: TGTGCCAGCAGCTTGCGGACAGCCCCGTACAATGAGCAGTTCTTC.